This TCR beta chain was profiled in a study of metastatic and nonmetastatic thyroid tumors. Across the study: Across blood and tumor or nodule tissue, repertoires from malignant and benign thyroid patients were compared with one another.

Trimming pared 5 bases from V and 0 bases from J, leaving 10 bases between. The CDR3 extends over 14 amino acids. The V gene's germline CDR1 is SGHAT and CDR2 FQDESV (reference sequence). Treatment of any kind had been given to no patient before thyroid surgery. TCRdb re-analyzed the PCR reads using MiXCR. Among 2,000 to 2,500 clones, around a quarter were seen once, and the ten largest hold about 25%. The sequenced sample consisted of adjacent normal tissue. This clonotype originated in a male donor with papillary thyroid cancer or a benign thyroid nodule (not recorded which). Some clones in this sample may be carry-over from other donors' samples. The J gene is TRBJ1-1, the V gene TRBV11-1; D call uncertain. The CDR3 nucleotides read TGTGCCAGCAGCCCCCACGGGTTGAACACTGAAGCTTTCTTT. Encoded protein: CASSPHGLNTEAFF.